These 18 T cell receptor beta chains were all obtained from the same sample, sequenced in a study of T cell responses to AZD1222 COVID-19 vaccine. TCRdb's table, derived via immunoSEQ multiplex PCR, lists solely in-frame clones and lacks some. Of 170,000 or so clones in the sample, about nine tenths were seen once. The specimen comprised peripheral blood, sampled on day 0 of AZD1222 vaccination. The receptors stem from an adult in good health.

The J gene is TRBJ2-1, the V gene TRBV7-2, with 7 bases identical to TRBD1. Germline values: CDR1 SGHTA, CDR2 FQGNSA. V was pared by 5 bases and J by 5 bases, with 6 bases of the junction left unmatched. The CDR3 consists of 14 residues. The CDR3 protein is CASSPGQLHNEQFF. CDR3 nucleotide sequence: TGTGCCAGCAGCCCGGGACAGTTACACAATGAGCAGTTCTTC.

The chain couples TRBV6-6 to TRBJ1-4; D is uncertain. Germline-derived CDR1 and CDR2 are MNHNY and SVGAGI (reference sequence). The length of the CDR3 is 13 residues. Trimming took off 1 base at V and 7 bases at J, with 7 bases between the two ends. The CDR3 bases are TGTGCCAGCAGTTACTTAGGGAGTGAAAAACTGTTTTTT. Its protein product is CASSYLGSEKLFF.

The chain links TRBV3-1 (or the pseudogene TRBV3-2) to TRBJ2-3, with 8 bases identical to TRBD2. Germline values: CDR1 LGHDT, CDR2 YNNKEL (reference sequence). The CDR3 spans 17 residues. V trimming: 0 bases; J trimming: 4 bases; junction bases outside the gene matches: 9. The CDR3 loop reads CASSQDSRTSKADTQYF. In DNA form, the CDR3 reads TGTGCCAGCAGCCAAGATAGTCGGACTAGCAAGGCAGATACGCAGTATTTT.

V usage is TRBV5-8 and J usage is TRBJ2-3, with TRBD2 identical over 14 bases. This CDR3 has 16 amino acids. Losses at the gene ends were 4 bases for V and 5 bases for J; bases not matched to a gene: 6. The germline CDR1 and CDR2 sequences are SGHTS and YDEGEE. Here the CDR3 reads CASSLGLAGGLDTQYF. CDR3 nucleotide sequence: TGTGCCAGCAGCCTCGGACTAGCGGGGGGATTAGATACGCAGTATTTT.

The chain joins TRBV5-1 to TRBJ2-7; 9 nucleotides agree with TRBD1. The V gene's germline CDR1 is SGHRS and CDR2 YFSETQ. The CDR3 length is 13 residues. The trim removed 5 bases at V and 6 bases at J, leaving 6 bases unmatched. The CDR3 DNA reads TGCGCCAGCAGACCAACAGGGGGCCTCGAGCAGTACTTC. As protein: CASRPTGGLEQYF.

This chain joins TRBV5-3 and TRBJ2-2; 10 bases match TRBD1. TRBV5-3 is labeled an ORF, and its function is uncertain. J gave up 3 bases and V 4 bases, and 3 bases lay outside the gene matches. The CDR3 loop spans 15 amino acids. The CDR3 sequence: CARSGDRGDTGELFF. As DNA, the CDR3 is TGTGCCAGAAGCGGGGACAGGGGAGACACCGGGGAGCTGTTTTTT.

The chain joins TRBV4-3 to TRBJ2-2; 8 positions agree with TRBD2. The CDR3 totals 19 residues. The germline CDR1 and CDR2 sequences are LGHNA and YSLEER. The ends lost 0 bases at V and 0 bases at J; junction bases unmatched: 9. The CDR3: CASSQDLLAGTSNTGELFF. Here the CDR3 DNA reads TGCGCCAGCAGCCAAGATCTTTTAGCGGGGACCTCGAACACCGGGGAGCTGTTTTTT.

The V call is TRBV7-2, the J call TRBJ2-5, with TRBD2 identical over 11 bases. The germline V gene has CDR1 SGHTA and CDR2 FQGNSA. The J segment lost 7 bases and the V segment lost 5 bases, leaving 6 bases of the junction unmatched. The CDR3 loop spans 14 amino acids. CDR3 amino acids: CASSATSGKGTQYF. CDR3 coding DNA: TGTGCCAGCAGCGCGACTAGCGGGAAGGGGACCCAGTACTTC.

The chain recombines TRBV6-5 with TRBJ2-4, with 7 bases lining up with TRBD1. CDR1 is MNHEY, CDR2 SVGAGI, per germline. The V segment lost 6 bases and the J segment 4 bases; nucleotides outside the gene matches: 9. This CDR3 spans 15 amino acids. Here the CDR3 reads CASSLVGTEKNIQYF. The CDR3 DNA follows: TGTGCCAGCAGCCTTGTAGGGACAGAAAAAAACATTCAGTACTTC.

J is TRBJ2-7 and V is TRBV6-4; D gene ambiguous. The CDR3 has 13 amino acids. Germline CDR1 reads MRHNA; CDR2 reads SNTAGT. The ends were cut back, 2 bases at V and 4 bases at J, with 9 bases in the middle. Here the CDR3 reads CASSDGGRYEQYF. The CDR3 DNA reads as TGTGCCAGCAGTGACGGCGGCAGGTACGAGCAGTACTTC.

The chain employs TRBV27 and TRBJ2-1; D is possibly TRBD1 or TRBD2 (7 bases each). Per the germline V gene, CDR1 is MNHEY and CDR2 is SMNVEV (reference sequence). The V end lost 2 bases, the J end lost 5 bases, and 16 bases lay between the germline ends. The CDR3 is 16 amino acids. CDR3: CASSLNTGEGDNEQFF. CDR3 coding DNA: TGTGCCAGCAGTTTAAATACAGGGGAGGGGGACAATGAGCAGTTCTTC.

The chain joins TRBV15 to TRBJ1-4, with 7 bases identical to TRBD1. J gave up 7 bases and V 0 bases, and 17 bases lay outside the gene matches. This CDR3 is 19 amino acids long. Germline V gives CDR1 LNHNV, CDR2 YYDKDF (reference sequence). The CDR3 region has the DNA TGTGCCACCAGCAGAGAACCGACAGGGAAGGTGTCGTCCGGTGAAAAACTGTTTTTT. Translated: CATSREPTGKVSSGEKLFF.

CDR3 amino acids: CSARTPGEQFF. DNA for the CDR3: TGCAGTGCTAGAACCCCGGGGGAGCAGTTCTTC. The V call is TRBV20-1, the J call TRBJ2-1, with D possibly being TRBD2 (5 bases). This CDR3 spans 11 amino acids. Trimming took 2 bases from V and 10 from J, leaving 9 bases between them. The germline CDR1 and CDR2 sequences are DFQATT and SNEGSKA (reference sequence).

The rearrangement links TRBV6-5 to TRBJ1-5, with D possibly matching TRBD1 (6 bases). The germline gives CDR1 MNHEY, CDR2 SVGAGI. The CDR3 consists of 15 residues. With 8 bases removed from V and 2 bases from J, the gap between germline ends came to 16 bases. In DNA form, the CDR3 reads TGTGCCAGCCGCCCTATGGGGGCTGGCAATCAGCCCCAGCATTTT. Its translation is CASRPMGAGNQPQHF.

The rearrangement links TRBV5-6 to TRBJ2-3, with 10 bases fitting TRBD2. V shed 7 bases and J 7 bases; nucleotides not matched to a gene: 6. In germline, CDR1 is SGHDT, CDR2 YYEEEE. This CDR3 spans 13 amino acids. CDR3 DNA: TGTGCCAGCGGAGCGGGGGGGCCGAATACGCAGTATTTT. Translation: CASGAGGPNTQYF. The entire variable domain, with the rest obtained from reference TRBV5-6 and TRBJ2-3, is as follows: DAGVTQSPTHLIKTRGQQVTLRCSPKSGHDTVSWYQQALGQGPQFIFQYYEEEERQRGNFPDRFSGHQFPNYSSELNVNALLLGDSALYLCASGAGGPNTQYFGPGTRLTVL.

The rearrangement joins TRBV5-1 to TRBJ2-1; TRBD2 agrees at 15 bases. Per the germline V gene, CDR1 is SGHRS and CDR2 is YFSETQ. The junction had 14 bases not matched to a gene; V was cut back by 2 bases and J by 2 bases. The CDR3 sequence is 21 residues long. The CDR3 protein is CASSFGRTGLAGGRAYNEQFF. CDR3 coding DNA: TGCGCCAGCAGCTTTGGGCGTACGGGACTAGCGGGGGGCCGTGCCTACAATGAGCAGTTCTTC.

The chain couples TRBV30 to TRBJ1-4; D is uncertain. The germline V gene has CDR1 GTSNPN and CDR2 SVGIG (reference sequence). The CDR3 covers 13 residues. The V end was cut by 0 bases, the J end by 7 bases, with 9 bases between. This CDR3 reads CAWSVRAAEKLFF. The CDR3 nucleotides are TGTGCCTGGAGTGTACGTGCGGCTGAAAAACTGTTTTTT.

CDR3 sequence: CSASSETGFVGYTF. The DNA for the CDR3 is TGCAGTGCTAGTTCAGAGACAGGGTTTGTTGGCTACACCTTC. This chain connects TRBV20-1 to TRBJ1-2; 7 bases line up with TRBD1. This CDR3 region has 14 residues. Trimming took 3 bases from V and 7 from J; bases not matched to a gene: 11. Germline V gene data show CDR1 as DFQATT and CDR2 as SNEGSKA (reference sequence).